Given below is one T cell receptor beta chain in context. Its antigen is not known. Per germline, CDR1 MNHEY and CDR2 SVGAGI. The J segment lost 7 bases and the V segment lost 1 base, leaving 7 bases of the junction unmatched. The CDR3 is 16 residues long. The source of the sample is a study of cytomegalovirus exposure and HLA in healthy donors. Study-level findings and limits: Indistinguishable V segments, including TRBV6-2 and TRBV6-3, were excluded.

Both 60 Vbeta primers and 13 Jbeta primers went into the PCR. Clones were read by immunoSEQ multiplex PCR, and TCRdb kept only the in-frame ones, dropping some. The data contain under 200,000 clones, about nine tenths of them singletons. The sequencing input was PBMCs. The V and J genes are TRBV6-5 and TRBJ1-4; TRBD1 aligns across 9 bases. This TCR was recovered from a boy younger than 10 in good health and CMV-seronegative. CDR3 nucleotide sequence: TGTGCCAGCAGTTACTGGGACAGGGAGGGTGCTGAAAAACTGTTTTTT. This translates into CASSYWDREGAEKLFF.